This T cell receptor (beta chain) is drawn from a study of siplizumab effects on memory and regulatory T cells. In regard to this clone: The target antigen is unknown.

V was shortened by 4 bases and J by 6 bases, with 19 bases between the two germline ends. The germline gives CDR1 SGHTS, CDR2 YDEGEE. This CDR3 is built from 15 residues. Findings and limits, study-wide: Proof of suppressive function in proliferating Tregs from siplizumab cultures was not established. In controls, around 25% of mappable alloreactive CD4+ clones were Treg-derived on average, versus roughly 74% with siplizumab. Researchers could not give a naive or memory phenotype to roughly 75-95% of proliferating CD4+ or CD8+ clones.

Per sample, the assay covered 80,000 to 100,000 TCR templates. TCRdb's copy holds only in-frame clones and misses some; the assay was immunoSEQ multiplex PCR. The sample lists some 100,000 clones; less than 95% were seen once. The sequenced sample consisted of Tregs sorted from blood. V usage is TRBV5-8 and J usage is TRBJ1-1; D is uncertain. The source of this sequence is a human donor in good health. CDR3 amino acids: CASSTFSAFRPEAFF. CDR3 coding DNA: TGTGCCAGCAGCACCTTCTCTGCTTTCAGGCCTGAAGCTTTCTTT.